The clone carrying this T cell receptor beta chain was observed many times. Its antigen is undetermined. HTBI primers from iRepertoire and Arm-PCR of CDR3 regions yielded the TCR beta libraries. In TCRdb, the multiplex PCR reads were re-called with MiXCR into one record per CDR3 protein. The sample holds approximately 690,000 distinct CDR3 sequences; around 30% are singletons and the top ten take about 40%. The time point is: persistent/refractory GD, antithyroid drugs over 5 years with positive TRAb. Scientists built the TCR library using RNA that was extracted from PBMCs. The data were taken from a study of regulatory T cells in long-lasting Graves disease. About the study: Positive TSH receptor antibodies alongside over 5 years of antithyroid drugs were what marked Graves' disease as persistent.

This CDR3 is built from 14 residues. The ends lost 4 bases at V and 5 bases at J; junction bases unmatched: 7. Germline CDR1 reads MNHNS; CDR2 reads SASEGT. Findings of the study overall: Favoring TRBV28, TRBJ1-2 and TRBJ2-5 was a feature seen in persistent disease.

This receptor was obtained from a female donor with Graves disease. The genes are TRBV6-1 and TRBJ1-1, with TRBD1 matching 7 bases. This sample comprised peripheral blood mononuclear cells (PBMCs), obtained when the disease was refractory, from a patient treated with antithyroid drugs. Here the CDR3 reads CASSGTGVGTEAFF. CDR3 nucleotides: TGTGCCAGCAGTGGAACAGGGGTAGGGACTGAAGCTTTCTTT.